This T cell receptor (beta chain) was captured in a study of cytotoxic CD8 clonotypes in ibrutinib-treated CLL. Notes on the study in general: Sampling times, which were not matched between the groups, differed between sustained-remission patients and progressing patients. Public clonotypes were seen rarely and were contracted or stable on treatment.

TCRdb's table, derived via immunoSEQ multiplex PCR, lists solely in-frame clones and lacks some. The table has some 200,000 clones, 79% seen once. With respect to this clone: The antigen is undetermined.

Trimming removed 5 bases at V and 3 bases at J, with 16 bases between. Germline V CDR1 and CDR2: MDHEN, SYDVKM. CDR3 size: 16 residues. V is TRBV28 and J is TRBJ2-2; a possible D gene is TRBD2 (6 bases). This TCR was recovered from a human donor with chronic lymphocytic leukemia. The sample in question was PBMCs, obtained after 12 months of ibrutinib treatment. The CDR3 sequence is CASSPGSGYYTGELFF. DNA of the CDR3: TGTGCCAGCAGTCCCGGTAGCGGATACTACACCGGGGAGCTGTTTTTT.